This T cell receptor (beta chain) was profiled in a study of memory CD4+ T cells and cytomegalovirus serostatus. The sort gate was single viable CD3+CD4+CD8-CD45RO+ cells for memory CD4+ T cells. The V end was cut by 3 bases, the J end by 2 bases, with 14 bases between. This CDR3 region has 16 residues. Looked up from germline, CDR1 is MGHDK and CDR2 is SYGVNS. Study outcomes and limitations: CD4+ memory repertoires contained about two fifths of the 164 reported CMV TCRbeta sequences. A US-trained random forest predicted CMV serostatus with median AUC around 0.9.

Profiled with immunoSEQ multiplex PCR; TCRdb holds only in-frame clones, not every one. Of tens of thousands of clones listed, around 80% are singletons. On this clone itself: Its target is not known.

This sequence was found in an adult in good health and CMV-seropositive. The sequenced material came from memory CD4+ T cells from blood. The chain is built from TRBV25-1 and TRBJ1-5; no clear D. CDR3 in DNA: TGTGCCAGCAGTGACCAGCCGGGGTTCCGCAATCAGCCCCAGCATTTT. As protein: CASSDQPGFRNQPQHF.